The present T cell receptor (beta chain) was sequenced within a study of read filtering for tumor transcriptome and immune sequencing. At the level of the study: Revised staging placed about 8 patients in R-ISS I, about 15 in II, more than five in III.

From roughly 390 ng of RNA, a library with molecular barcoded alpha/delta and beta/gamma adaptors was made. Each CDR3 protein is one row after TCRdb ran MiXCR on the reads. The sample gives approximately 57,000 distinct CDR3 sequences, 9% to 15% of which show up once; roughly 16% is in the top ten. There are many counts of this clonotype. The CDR3 has 19 amino acids. Looked up from germline, CDR1 is MNHNS and CDR2 is SASEGT. After removal of 7 bases from V and 5 bases from J, the junction contained 21 bases not matched to a gene. The sequence derives from a donor aged 40 or older with multiple myeloma. V and J are TRBV6-1 and TRBJ1-1, with TRBD1 matching over 11 bases. Specimen: a population of CD138-negative cells sorted from bone marrow. CDR3 sequence (DNA): TGTGCCAGCACTGCTCGGGGAACCAACACCGGGACAGGGGGTACTGAAGCTTTCTTT. This encodes CASTARGTNTGTGGTEAFF.